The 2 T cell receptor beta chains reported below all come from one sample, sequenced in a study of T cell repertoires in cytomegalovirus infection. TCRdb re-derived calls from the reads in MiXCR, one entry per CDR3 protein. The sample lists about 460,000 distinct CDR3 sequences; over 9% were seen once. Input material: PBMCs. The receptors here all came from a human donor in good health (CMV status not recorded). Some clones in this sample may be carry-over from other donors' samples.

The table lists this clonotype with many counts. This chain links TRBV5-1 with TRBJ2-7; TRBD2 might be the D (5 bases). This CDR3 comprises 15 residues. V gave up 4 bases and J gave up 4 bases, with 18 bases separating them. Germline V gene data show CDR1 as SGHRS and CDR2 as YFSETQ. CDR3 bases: TGCGCCAGCAGCCTCCGAGGACTGGCAACGTACGAGCAGTACTTC. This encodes CASSLRGLATYEQYF.

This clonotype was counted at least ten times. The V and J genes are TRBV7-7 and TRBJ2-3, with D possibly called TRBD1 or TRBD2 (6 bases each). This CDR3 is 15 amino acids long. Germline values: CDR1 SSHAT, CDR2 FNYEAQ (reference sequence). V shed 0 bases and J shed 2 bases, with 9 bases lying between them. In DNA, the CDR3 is TGTGCCAGCAGCTTAGCCCCGGGGGCCACAGATACGCAGTATTTT. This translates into CASSLAPGATDTQYF. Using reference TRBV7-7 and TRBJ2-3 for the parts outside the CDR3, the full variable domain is GAGVSQSPRYKVTKRGQDVTLRCDPISSHATLYWYQQALGQGPEFLTYFNYEAQPDKSGLPSDRFSAERPEGSISTLTIQRTEQRDSAMYRCASSLAPGATDTQYFGPGTRLTVL.